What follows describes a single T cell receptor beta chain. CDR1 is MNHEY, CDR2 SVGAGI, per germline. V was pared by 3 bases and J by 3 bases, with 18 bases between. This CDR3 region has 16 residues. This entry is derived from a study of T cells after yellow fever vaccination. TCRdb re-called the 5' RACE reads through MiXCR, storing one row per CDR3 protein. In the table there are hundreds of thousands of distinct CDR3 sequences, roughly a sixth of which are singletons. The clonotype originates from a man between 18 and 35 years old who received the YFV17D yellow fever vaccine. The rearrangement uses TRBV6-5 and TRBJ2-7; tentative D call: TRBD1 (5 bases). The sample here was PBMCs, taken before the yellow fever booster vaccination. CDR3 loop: CASSYSHQGVSYEQYF. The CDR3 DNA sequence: TGTGCCAGCAGTTATTCCCATCAAGGGGTTAGCTACGAGCAGTACTTC.